The 9 T cell receptor beta chains in this list originate from one sample, sequenced in a study of blood T cell repertoires in COVID-19. Data came from immunoSEQ multiplex PCR; TCRdb stores just in-frame clones and leaves some out. Among just over 650,000 clones, just under 90% were seen once, and the ten largest hold around 0.3%. The specimen sequenced was peripheral blood. The receptors stem from a woman under 30 with acute or convalescent COVID-19.

The CDR3 DNA reads TGTGCCAGCAGCTTAGTGCGGGGGAACACCGGGGAGCTGTTTTTT. Translation gives CASSLVRGNTGELFF. The rearrangement uses TRBV7-6 and TRBJ2-2, with a tentative D call TRBD2 (6 bases). Germline-derived CDR1 and CDR2 are SGHVS and FNYEAQ. V lost 1 base and J lost 1, with 7 bases in between. The CDR3 consists of 15 residues. The variable domain in full, with the rest retrieved from reference TRBV7-6 and TRBJ2-2, is GAGVSQSPRYKVTKRGQDVALRCDPISGHVSLYWYRQALGQGPEFLTYFNYEAQQDKSGLPNDRFSAERPEGSISTLTIQRTEQRDSAMYRCASSLVRGNTGELFFGEGSRLTVL.

The chain couples TRBV9 to TRBJ1-1, with D perhaps matching TRBD1 (6 bases). The V gene lost 0 bases and the J gene lost 1 base, with 13 bases spanning the gap. The CDR3 consists of 16 residues. In germline, CDR1 is SGDLS, CDR2 YYNGEE. CDR3 sequence reads: CASSVEPDRPNTEAFF. DNA for the CDR3: TGTGCCAGCAGCGTAGAACCGGACAGACCGAACACTGAAGCTTTCTTT.

In nucleotides, the CDR3 is TGTGCCAGCAGCTTGGCTAGCGGGGGAGCTGATACGCAGTATTTT. Translation: CASSLASGGADTQYF. The V gene is TRBV7-9, the J gene TRBJ2-3; TRBD2 matches at 10 bases. The CDR3 has 15 amino acids. V shed 3 bases and J 6 bases; nucleotides not matched to a gene: 6. CDR1 SEHNR and CDR2 FQNEAQ come from the germline V gene (reference sequence). Full variable domain (rest looked up from reference TRBV7-9 and TRBJ2-3): DTGVSQNPRHKITKRGQNVTFRCDPISEHNRLYWYRQTLGQGPEFLTYFQNEAQLEKSRLLSDRFSAERPKGSFSTLEIQRTEQGDSAMYLCASSLASGGADTQYFGPGTRLTVL.

The chain combines TRBV5-4 with TRBJ1-4; D remains ambiguous. Trimming took off 4 bases at V and 8 bases at J, with 15 bases between the two ends. Germline V gives CDR1 SGHNT, CDR2 YYREEE (reference sequence). CDR3 length: 14 amino acids. The CDR3 here is CASSLSSEAEKLFF. DNA for the CDR3: TGTGCCAGCAGCCTTTCCTCGGAAGCGGAAAAACTGTTTTTT.

The chain combines TRBV30 with TRBJ1-2, with D maybe TRBD1 (5 bases). The CDR3 consists of 14 residues. Germline-derived CDR1 and CDR2 are GTSNPN and SVGIG (reference sequence). Trimming removed 0 bases at V and 8 bases at J, with 16 bases between. DNA for the CDR3: TGTGCCTGGAGTGTACGATGGATTCGGGGGGGCTACACCTTC. Translating it yields CAWSVRWIRGGYTF.

The chain links TRBV25-1 to TRBJ2-7, with a tentative D call TRBD1 (6 bases). V lost 4 bases and J lost 0, with 13 bases in between. Germline V gene lookup returns CDR1 MGHDK and CDR2 SYGVNS. This CDR3 is built from 15 residues. In nucleotides, the CDR3 is TGTGCCAGCAGTGGTCTGATGACAGGCTCCTACGAGCAGTACTTC. Translation gives CASSGLMTGSYEQYF.

The V call is TRBV18, the J call TRBJ1-3, with D possibly TRBD1 on 5 matching bases. The V and J ends lost 2 bases and 2 bases respectively, with 10 bases between them. Looked up from germline, CDR1 is KGHSH and CDR2 is LQKENI. The CDR3 is 15 residues long. The CDR3 DNA is TGTGCCAGCTCACCAGCGGACAAGGCTGGAAACACCATATATTTT. Encoded protein: CASSPADKAGNTIYF.

The CDR3 coding sequence is TGCAGCGGTGGACAGAGAAACTATGGCTACACCTTC. This codes for CSGGQRNYGYTF. This rearrangement joins TRBV29-1 to TRBJ1-2; D is possibly TRBD1 (6 bases). Trimming pared 7 bases from V and 2 bases from J, leaving 11 bases between. Germline lookup yields CDR1 SQVTM and CDR2 ANQGSEA. This CDR3 is built from 12 residues.

This chain links TRBV19 with TRBJ1-1; 8 bases fit TRBD1. Germline V gene data show CDR1 as LNHDA and CDR2 as SQIVND (reference sequence). V dropped 7 bases and J dropped 11; count of bases not matched to a gene: 18. The CDR3 is 15 residues long. The CDR3 DNA sequence: TGTGCCAGTAAGGCCGGGACAGGTCCTACCCGGGGGGCTTTCTTT. Translation gives CASKAGTGPTRGAFF.